Below, 14 T cell receptor beta chains from the same sample are listed, as sequenced in a study of T cell changes during pregnancy in multiple sclerosis. Profiling relied on immunoSEQ multiplex PCR, and the TCRdb table lists in-frame clones only, not all of them. Of 30,000 to 40,000 clones listed, around nine tenths were seen once; the top ten hold under 0.7%. The sequencing used CD4+ T cells from peripheral blood mononuclear cells, collected before pregnancy. The receptors originated from a female donor with multiple sclerosis, enrolled in a pregnancy study.

The V and J genes are TRBV28 and TRBJ1-2; unclear D gene. Germline CDR1 is MDHEN and CDR2 is SYDVKM. V shed 5 bases and J shed 3 bases, with 16 bases lying between them. The CDR3 covers 15 residues. This CDR3 is CASSTSGPLDYGYTF. As DNA, the CDR3 is TGTGCCAGCAGTACATCTGGGCCACTGGACTATGGCTACACCTTC.

This clone was seen a handful of times. V gene TRBV7-9 combines with J gene TRBJ2-5; 11 bases align to TRBD1. V lost 3 bases to trimming and J lost 3 bases; unmatched junction nucleotides: 3. Germline CDR1 is SEHNR and CDR2 is FQNEAQ (reference sequence). The CDR3 spans 15 residues. The DNA for the CDR3 is TGTGCCAGCAGCTTTTGGACAGGGGGCGAAGAGACCCAGTACTTC. This sequence encodes CASSFWTGGEETQYF.

This chain joins TRBV5-4 and TRBJ2-2; TRBD2 agrees at 13 bases. After removal of 4 bases from V and 6 bases from J, the junction contained 9 bases not matched to a gene. The germline V gene has CDR1 SGHNT and CDR2 YYREEE (reference sequence). CDR3 length: 17 residues. Written as DNA, the CDR3 is TGTGCCAGCAGCCCAGGACTAGCGGGGGCAAGCGCCGGGGAGCTGTTTTTT. Translating gives CASSPGLAGASAGELFF.

Of note for this clone: Compared with germline, one end of the junction differs, possibly owing to a read error. The V gene is TRBV7-7, the J gene TRBJ2-1; D is undetermined. The CDR3 is 13 amino acids. From germline, CDR1 is SSHAT and CDR2 FNYEAQ (reference sequence). The CDR3 DNA reads as TGTGCTAGCAGCTTAGCTCTAGTTGGTGAGCAGTTCTTC. Its protein is CASSLALVGEQFF.

The count of this clone is one. V is TRBV5-1 and J is TRBJ1-1, with D hard to call. Germline CDR1 is SGHRS and CDR2 is YFSETQ. CDR3 length: 14 amino acids. V was cut by 3 bases and J by 11 bases, with 20 bases left in between. The CDR3 region is CASSSLATYPGAFF. The CDR3 DNA is TGCGCCAGCAGCTCCCTCGCTACGTACCCGGGGGCTTTCTTT.

This clone was seen once. The chain employs TRBV19 and TRBJ1-5; the match to TRBD1 covers 7 bases. Germline-derived CDR1 and CDR2 are LNHDA and SQIVND (reference sequence). The CDR3 totals 19 residues. The V gene end was trimmed by 3 bases and the J gene end by 3 bases; junction bases not matched to a gene: 17. Here the CDR3 DNA reads TGTGCCAGTAGTATTGGTTACAGTCGTGGACAGGCGAACAATCAGCCCCAGCATTTT. Residues: CASSIGYSRGQANNQPQHF.

V usage is TRBV5-4 and J usage is TRBJ2-5; 12 bases match TRBD2. The CDR3 is 15 residues long. V lost 2 bases to trimming and J lost 5 bases; unmatched junction nucleotides: 4. Per the germline V gene, CDR1 is SGHNT and CDR2 is YYREEE (reference sequence). The DNA for the CDR3 is TGTGCCAGCAGCTTAACTAGCGGGGGGCCGGAGACCCAGTACTTC. The encoded protein is CASSLTSGGPETQYF. Looking up the rest from reference TRBV5-4 and TRBJ2-5 gives the full variable domain: ETGVTQSPTHLIKTRGQQVTLRCSSQSGHNTVSWYQQALGQGPQFIFQYYREEENGRGNFPPRFSGLQFPNYSSELNVNALELDDSALYLCASSLTSGGPETQYFGPGTRLLVL.

The genes are TRBV13 and TRBJ2-3, with 8 bases identical to TRBD1. J was trimmed by 1 base and V by 0 bases; bases with no gene match: 0. Germline lookup yields CDR1 PRHDT and CDR2 FYEKMQ (reference sequence). CDR3 length: 15 amino acids. In nucleotides, the CDR3 is TGTGCCAGCAGCTTAGGGGACAGGGGCACAGATACGCAGTATTTT. It encodes CASSLGDRGTDTQYF.

The rearrangement joins TRBV20-1 to TRBJ1-2; 7 nucleotides match TRBD1. The ends lost 3 bases at V and 8 bases at J; junction bases unmatched: 3. CDR3 length: 11 amino acids. CDR1 and CDR2 (germline): DFQATT, SNEGSKA (reference sequence). CDR3: CSASRGEGYTF. As DNA, the CDR3 is TGCAGTGCTAGCAGGGGGGAAGGCTACACCTTC.

The gene calls are TRBV6-6 and TRBJ1-1; no clear D gene. Germline V gene data show CDR1 as MNHNY and CDR2 as SVGAGI (reference sequence). V shed 7 bases and J shed 1 base, with 10 bases lying between them. The CDR3 has 13 amino acids. CDR3 DNA sequence: TGTGCCAGCATTAGACAAAAGAACACTGAAGCTTTCTTT. Its protein is CASIRQKNTEAFF.

This rearrangement joins TRBV19 to TRBJ1-1, with D unclear. The CDR3 has 14 residues. Trimming took off 3 bases at V and 4 bases at J, with 12 bases between the two ends. CDR1 is LNHDA and CDR2 is SQIVND in the germline V gene (reference sequence). CDR3 in amino acids: CASSMLGRGTEAFF. In DNA, the CDR3 is TGTGCCAGTAGTATGCTGGGTCGGGGCACTGAAGCTTTCTTT.

The V and J genes are TRBV28 and TRBJ1-2; D ambiguous. Trimming stripped 8 bases from V and 4 bases from J, with 14 bases between. The germline V gene encodes CDR1 MDHEN and CDR2 SYDVKM. The CDR3 totals 13 residues. In nucleotides, the CDR3 is TGTGCCAGCCGGTCTGCGCCCGGCTATGGCTACACCTTC. Amino acid sequence: CASRSAPGYGYTF.

This chain joins TRBV5-4 and TRBJ2-7, with a tentative D call TRBD2 (5 bases). The CDR3 runs to 14 residues. V dropped 2 bases and J dropped 1 base, with 10 bases sitting between them. Germline lookup yields CDR1 SGHNT and CDR2 YYREEE (reference sequence). DNA of the CDR3: TGTGCCAGCAGCTTTTTAGGAGGATCCTACGAGCAGTACTTC. Translation: CASSFLGGSYEQYF.

This chain joins TRBV9 and TRBJ2-2; 7 bases line up with TRBD1. Per the germline V gene, CDR1 is SGDLS and CDR2 is YYNGEE. The CDR3 has 16 amino acids. J was trimmed by 4 bases and V by 4 bases; bases with no gene match: 10. CDR3 protein: CASSSTGLVGTGELFF. Written as DNA, the CDR3 is TGTGCCAGCAGCTCGACAGGGCTTGTCGGCACCGGGGAGCTGTTTTTT.